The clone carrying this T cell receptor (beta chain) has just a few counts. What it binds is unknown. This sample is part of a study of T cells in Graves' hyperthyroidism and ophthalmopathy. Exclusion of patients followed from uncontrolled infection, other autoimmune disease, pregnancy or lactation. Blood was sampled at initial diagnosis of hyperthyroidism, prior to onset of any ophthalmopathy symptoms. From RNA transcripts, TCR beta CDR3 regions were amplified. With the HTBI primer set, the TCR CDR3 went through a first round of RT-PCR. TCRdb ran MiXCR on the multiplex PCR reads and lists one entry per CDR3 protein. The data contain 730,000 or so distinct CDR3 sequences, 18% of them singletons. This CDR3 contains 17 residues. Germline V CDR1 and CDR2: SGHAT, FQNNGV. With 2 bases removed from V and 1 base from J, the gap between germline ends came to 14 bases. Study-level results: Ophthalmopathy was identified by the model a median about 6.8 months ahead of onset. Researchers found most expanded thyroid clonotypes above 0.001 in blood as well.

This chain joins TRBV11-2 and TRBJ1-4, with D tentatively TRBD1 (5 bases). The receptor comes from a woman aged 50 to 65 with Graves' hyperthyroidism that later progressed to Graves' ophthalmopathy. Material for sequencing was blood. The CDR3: CASSLRGPGGTNEKLFF. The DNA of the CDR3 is TGTGCCAGCAGCTTAAGAGGCCCGGGGGGAACTAATGAAAAACTGTTTTTT. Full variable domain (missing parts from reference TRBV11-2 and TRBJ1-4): EAGVAQSPRYKIIEKRQSVAFWCNPISGHATLYWYQQILGQGPKLLIQFQNNGVVDDSQLPKDRFSAERLKGVDSTLKIQPAKLEDSAVYLCASSLRGPGGTNEKLFFGSGTQLSVL.